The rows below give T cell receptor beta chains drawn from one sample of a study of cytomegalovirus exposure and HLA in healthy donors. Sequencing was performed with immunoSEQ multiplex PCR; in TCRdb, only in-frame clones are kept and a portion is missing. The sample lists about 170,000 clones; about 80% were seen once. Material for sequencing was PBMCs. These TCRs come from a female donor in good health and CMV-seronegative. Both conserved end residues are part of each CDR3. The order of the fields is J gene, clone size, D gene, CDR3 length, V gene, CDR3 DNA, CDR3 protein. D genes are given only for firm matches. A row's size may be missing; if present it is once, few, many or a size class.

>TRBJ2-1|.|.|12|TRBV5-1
TGCGCCAGCAGCTCCAAGGGAGTGGAACAGTTCTTC
CASSSKGVEQFF
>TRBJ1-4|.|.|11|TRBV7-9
TGTGCCAGCAGCTTGACGGGGGAACTGTTTTTT
CASSLTGELFF
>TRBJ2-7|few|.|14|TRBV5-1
TGCGCCAGCAGCTTGGGATCGGTCGCCTACGAGCAGTACTTC
CASSLGSVAYEQYF
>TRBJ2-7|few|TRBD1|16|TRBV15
TGTGCCACCAGCAGAGCCACAGGGACAGGGGCCTACGAGCAGTACTTC
CATSRATGTGAYEQYF
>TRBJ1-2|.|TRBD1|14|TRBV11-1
TGTGCCAGCAGCTTGATGGGACAGAACTATGGCTACACCTTC
CASSLMGQNYGYTF
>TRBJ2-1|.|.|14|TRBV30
TGTGCCTGGACTAGACTTATGTTCCGGAATGAGCAGTTCTTC
CAWTRLMFRNEQFF
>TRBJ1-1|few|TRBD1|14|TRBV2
TGTGCCAGCAGTGTGAAGACAGGGGTGACTGAAGCTTTCTTT
CASSVKTGVTEAFF
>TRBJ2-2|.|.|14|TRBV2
TGTGCCAGCAGTGACTACTTGAACACCGGGGAGCTGTTTTTT
CASSDYLNTGELFF
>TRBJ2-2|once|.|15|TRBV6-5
TGTGCCAGCAGTTACATATCCGCAGTAACCGGGGAGCTGTTTTTT
CASSYISAVTGELFF
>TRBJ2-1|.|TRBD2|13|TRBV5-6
TGTGCCAGCAGCCCCCAGGGCGGGGGGGAGCAGTTCTTC
CASSPQGGGEQFF
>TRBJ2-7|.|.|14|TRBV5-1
TGCGCCAGCAGCTCACAGGGTTTCCCCTACGAGCAGTACTTC
CASSSQGFPYEQYF
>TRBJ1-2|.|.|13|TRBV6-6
TGTGCCAGCAGCCCTACAGGGCCCGATGGCTACACCTTC
CASSPTGPDGYTF
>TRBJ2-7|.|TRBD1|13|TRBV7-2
TGTGCCAGCAGCCCCGACAGGGGGCGCGAGCAGTACTTC
CASSPDRGREQYF
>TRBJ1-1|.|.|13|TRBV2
TGTGCCAGCAGTGAGGACTGGAACACTGAAGCTTTCTTT
CASSEDWNTEAFF
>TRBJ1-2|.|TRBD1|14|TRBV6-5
TGTGCCAGCAGCCAAGAGGGACAGGGGAAAGGCTACACCTTC
CASSQEGQGKGYTF
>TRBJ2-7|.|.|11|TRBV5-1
TGCGCCAGCAGCTTGGGTCACGAGCAGTACTTC
CASSLGHEQYF
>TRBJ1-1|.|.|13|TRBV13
TGTGCCAGCAGCAGGACAGCGAACACTGAAGCTTTCTTT
CASSRTANTEAFF
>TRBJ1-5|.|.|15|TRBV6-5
TGTGCCAGCAGAAGGGGCGCAGGGGAGCCTCAGCCCCAGCATTTT
CASRRGAGEPQPQHF
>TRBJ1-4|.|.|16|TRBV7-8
TGTGCCAGCAGCCAACTTGTCGAGCCACTTAATGAAAAACTGTTTTTT
CASSQLVEPLNEKLFF
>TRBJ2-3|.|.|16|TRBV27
TGTGCCAGCAGAACTTTTGGGGGGGCAGGAGCAGATACGCAGTATTTT
CASRTFGGAGADTQYF
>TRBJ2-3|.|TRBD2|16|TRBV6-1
TGTGCCAGCAGTGACGGACTAGCCGAAACCACAGATACGCAGTATTTT
CASSDGLAETTDTQYF
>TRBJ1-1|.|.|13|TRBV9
TGTGCCAGCAGCGGGACCTCAGGGCCTGAAGCTTTCTTT
CASSGTSGPEAFF
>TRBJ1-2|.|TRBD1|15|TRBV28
TGTGCCAGCAGTCGCCGACAGGGGGCGGGGGGGGGCTACACCTTC
CASSRRQGAGGGYTF
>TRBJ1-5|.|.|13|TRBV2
TGTGCCAGCAGTGCTATTAGCAATCAGCCCCAGCATTTT
CASSAISNQPQHF
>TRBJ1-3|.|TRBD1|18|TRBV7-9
TGTGCCAGCAGTTCTCACGCTACAGGGGAAGGAACTGGAAACACCATATATTTT
CASSSHATGEGTGNTIYF
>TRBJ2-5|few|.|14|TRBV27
TGTGCCAGCAGCCGGGCGCGTGGAGGAGAGACCCAGTACTTC
CASSRARGGETQYF
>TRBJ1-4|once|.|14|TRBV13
TGTGCCAGCAGCCCGAAGGGAGAGGGTGAAAAACTGTTTTTT
CASSPKGEGEKLFF
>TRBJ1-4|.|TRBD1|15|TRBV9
TGTGCCAGCAGCGTTGGACAGGGGGGGGGTGAAAAACTGTTTTTT
CASSVGQGGGEKLFF
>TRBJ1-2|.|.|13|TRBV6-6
TGTGCCAGCAGTTACACGGGAACCCATGGCTACACCTTC
CASSYTGTHGYTF
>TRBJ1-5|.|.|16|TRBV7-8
TGTGCCAGCAGCTTAGAGCCAGGTCATAGCAATCAGCCCCAGCATTTT
CASSLEPGHSNQPQHF
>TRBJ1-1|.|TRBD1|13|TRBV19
TGTGCCAGTACAACAGGGGGTTTGTCTGAAGCTTTCTTT
CASTTGGLSEAFF
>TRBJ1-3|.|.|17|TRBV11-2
TGTGCCAGCAGCTCCCTGCGCATCCTTAGCTCTGGAAACACCATATATTTT
CASSSLRILSSGNTIYF
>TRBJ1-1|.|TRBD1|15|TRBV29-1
TGCAGCGTTGCATACCAGGGGGCGAGGGGCACTGAAGCTTTCTTT
CSVAYQGARGTEAFF
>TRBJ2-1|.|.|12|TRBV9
TGTGCCAGCAGCGTCAGTGAGGCTGATCAGTTCTTC
CASSVSEADQFF
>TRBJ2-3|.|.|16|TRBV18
TGTGCCAGCTCAACGGGGATAGCGAGGAGCCCAGATACGCAGTATTTT
CASSTGIARSPDTQYF
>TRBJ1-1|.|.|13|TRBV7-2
TGTGCCAGCACGACGGGGGGGGGCACTGAAGCTTTCTTT
CASTTGGGTEAFF
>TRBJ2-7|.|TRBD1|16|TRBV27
TGTGCCAGCAGTTACGCCAGGACAGGGGTAGGATACGAGCAGTACTTC
CASSYARTGVGYEQYF
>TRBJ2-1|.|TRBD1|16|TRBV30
TGTGCCTGGAGTGCCGAGGACAGGGGGTATTCCGATGAGCAGTTCTTC
CAWSAEDRGYSDEQFF
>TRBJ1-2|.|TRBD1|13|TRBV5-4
TGTGCCAGCAGCTCTACAGGGGACTATGGCTACACCTTC
CASSSTGDYGYTF
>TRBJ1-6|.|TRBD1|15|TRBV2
TGTGCCAGCAGCCCACGGACAGGTAGCAATTCACCCCTCCACTTT
CASSPRTGSNSPLHF
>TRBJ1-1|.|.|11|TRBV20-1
TGCAGTGCTGCCAAGGAGATTGTAGCTTTCTTT
CSAAKEIVAFF
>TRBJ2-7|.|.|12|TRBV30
TGTGCCTGGATGTTGGGTGGGCACGAGCAGTACTTC
CAWMLGGHEQYF
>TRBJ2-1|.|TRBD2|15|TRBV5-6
TGTGCCAGCACCCTGACTAGCGGGACAGAACGTGAGCAGTTCTTC
CASTLTSGTEREQFF
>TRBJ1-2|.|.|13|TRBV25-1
TGTGCCAGCATTCCGACAGCTAACTATGGCTACACCTTC
CASIPTANYGYTF
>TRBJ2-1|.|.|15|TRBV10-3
TGTGCCATCAGGGCCGGACCCCTGGGGAGCCATGAGCAGTTCTTC
CAIRAGPLGSHEQFF
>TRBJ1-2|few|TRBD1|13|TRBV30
TGTGCCTGGAGTGTTCTCAGGGGGTATGGCTACACCTTC
CAWSVLRGYGYTF
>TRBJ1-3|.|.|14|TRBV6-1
TGTGCCAGCAGCCCACAGCTCTCTGGAAACACCATATATTTT
CASSPQLSGNTIYF
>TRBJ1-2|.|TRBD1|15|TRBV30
TGTGCCATCGGGACAGGGGCTTCTTCGTACTATGGCTACACCTTC
CAIGTGASSYYGYTF
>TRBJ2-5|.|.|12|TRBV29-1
TGCAGCGTCATGACAGTCGGGGAGACCCAGTACTTC
CSVMTVGETQYF
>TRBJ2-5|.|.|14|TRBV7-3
TGTGCCAGCAGCTTAGGTTCCAGACAAGAGACCCAGTACTTC
CASSLGSRQETQYF
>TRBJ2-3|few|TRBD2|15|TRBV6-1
TGTGCCAGCAGTGAAGCAGCGGGGGGGCCAGATACGCAGTATTTT
CASSEAAGGPDTQYF
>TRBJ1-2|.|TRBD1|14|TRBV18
TGTGCCAGCTCACTTCAAAGACAGGGGTATGGCTACACCTTC
CASSLQRQGYGYTF
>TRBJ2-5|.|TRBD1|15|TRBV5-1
TGCGCCAGCAGCTTATCGGACAGGGGTTGGGAGACCCAGTACTTC
CASSLSDRGWETQYF
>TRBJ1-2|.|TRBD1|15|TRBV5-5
TGTGCCAGCAGCTTGTTCCTAACAGGGGACTATGGCTACACCTTC
CASSLFLTGDYGYTF
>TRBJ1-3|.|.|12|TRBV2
TGTGCCAGCAGACTCAATCGGGACACCATATATTTT
CASRLNRDTIYF
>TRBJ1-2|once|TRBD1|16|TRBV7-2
TGTGCCAGCAGAGGGACAGGGCCCAACACTAACTATGGCTACACCTTC
CASRGTGPNTNYGYTF